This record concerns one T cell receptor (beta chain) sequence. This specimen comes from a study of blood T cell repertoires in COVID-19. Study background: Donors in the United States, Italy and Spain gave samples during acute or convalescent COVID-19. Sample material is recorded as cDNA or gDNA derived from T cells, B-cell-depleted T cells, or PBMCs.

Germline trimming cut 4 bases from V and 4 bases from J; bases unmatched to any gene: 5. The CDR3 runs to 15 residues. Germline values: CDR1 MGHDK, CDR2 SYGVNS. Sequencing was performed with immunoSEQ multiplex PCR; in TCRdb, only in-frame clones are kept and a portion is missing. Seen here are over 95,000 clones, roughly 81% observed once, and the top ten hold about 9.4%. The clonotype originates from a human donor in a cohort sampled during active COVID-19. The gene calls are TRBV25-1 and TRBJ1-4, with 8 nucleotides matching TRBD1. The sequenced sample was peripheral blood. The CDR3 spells CASSADRGNNEKLFF. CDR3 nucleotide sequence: TGTGCCAGCAGTGCCGACAGGGGAAATAATGAAAAACTGTTTTTT. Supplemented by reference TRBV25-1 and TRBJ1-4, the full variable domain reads EADIYQTPRYLVIGTGKKITLECSQTMGHDKMYWYQQDPGMELHLIHYSYGVNSTEKGDLSSESTVSRIRTEHFPLTLESARPSHTSQYLCASSADRGNNEKLFFGSGTQLSVL.